This entry concerns a single T cell receptor (beta chain). Profiling relied on immunoSEQ multiplex PCR, and the TCRdb table lists in-frame clones only, not all of them. The table lists around 120,000 clones, around 87% of them singletons, with 2.9% in the top ten. The entry originates in a study of control samples from healthy donors and cancer patients. The sequenced material came from blood. The source is a man in his 60s in good health.

For the CDR3, the DNA is TGTGCCAGCAGCTTATCCCAAAACACTGAAGCTTTCTTT. This encodes CASSLSQNTEAFF. The chain uses TRBV7-3 and TRBJ1-1; D gene unclear. The V and J ends lost 2 bases and 2 bases respectively, with 6 bases between them. CDR1 is SGHTA and CDR2 is FQGTGA in the germline V gene. CDR3 size: 13 residues.